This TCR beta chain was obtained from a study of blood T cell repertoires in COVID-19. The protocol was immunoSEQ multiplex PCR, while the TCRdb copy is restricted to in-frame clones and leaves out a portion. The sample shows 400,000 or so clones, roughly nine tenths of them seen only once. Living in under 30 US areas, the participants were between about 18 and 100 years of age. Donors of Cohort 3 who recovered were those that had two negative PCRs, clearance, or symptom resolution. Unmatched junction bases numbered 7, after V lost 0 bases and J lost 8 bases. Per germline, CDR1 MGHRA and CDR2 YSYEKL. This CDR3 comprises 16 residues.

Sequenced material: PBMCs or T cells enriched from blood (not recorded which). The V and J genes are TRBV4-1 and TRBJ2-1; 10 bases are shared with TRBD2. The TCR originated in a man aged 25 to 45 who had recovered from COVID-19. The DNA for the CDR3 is TGCGCCAGCAGCCAAGAGGGGCTAGCGGGAGTGGATGAGCAGTTCTTC. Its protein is CASSQEGLAGVDEQFF.